Below are 16 T cell receptor beta chains sequenced from a single sample in a study of radiotherapy plus CTLA-4 blockade in lung cancer (dated by TCRdb to 2016 to 2019). Libraries were made using the immunoSEQ multiplex PCR assay. In TCRdb, the immuneACCESS table is reduced to in-frame sequences with V and J assigned. These tables do not hold every clone; where another copy was compared, an unresolved V gene accounts for under half, and the others remain unexplained. This sample comprises around 63,000 clones, more than 70% of them detected only once. The leading ten clones occupy more than 15% of the sample. Source: peripheral blood, taken from a patient treated with radiotherapy plus ipilimumab. The receptor set was obtained from a human donor with non-small cell lung cancer whose response to radiotherapy plus ipilimumab could not be evaluated. Some clones in this sample may be carry-over from other donors' samples.

CDR3 residues: CASSLLSGEPNYGYTF. The CDR3, as DNA: TGTGCCAGCAGTTTATTATCGGGGGAACCTAACTATGGCTACACCTTC. This chain connects TRBV27 to TRBJ1-2, with a weak D call TRBD1 (5 bases). V was shortened by 1 base and J by 0 bases, with 12 bases between the two germline ends. The germline CDR1 and CDR2 sequences are MNHEY and SMNVEV (reference sequence). CDR3 length equals 16 residues.

V usage is TRBV4-2 and J usage is TRBJ1-1, with unresolved D. The CDR3 has 14 residues. CDR1 is LGHNA and CDR2 is YNFKEQ in the germline V gene. V was pared by 6 bases and J by 3 bases, with 14 bases between. CDR3 loop: CASRPQRVYTEAFF. In nucleotides, the CDR3 is TGTGCCAGCAGGCCACAGAGGGTTTACACTGAAGCTTTCTTT.

The V call is TRBV2, the J call TRBJ1-5, with TRBD1 identical over 9 bases. This CDR3 is 15 amino acids long. The junction had 5 bases not matched to a gene; V was cut back by 1 base and J by 7 bases. Germline lookup yields CDR1 SNHLY and CDR2 FYNNEI. Here the CDR3 reads CASSEVVTGGQPQHF. The CDR3 DNA is TGTGCCAGCAGTGAAGTGGTTACAGGGGGCCAGCCCCAGCATTTT.

V usage is TRBV5-1 and J usage is TRBJ2-5, with D possibly matching TRBD2 (5 bases). Germline V CDR1 and CDR2: SGHRS, YFSETQ. This CDR3 spans 15 amino acids. Trimming removed 1 base at V and 2 bases at J, with 12 bases between. CDR3 amino acids: CASSLLGGPQETQYF. CDR3 bases: TGCGCCAGCAGCTTGCTTGGAGGCCCACAAGAGACCCAGTACTTC.

The chain has TRBV19 and TRBJ1-1; no clear D. Per germline, CDR1 LNHDA and CDR2 SQIVND (reference sequence). V was cut by 2 bases and J by 3 bases, with 13 bases left in between. The CDR3 contains 15 residues. The CDR3 region is CASSISRYSDTEAFF. The CDR3 DNA follows: TGTGCCAGTAGTATATCGCGGTATTCGGACACTGAAGCTTTCTTT.

The gene calls are TRBV6-4 and TRBJ1-2, with 10 bases aligning to TRBD1. This CDR3 is 13 amino acids long. With V trimmed by 6 bases and J by 6 bases, 4 bases remained unmatched. Germline values: CDR1 MRHNA, CDR2 SNTAGT. CDR3 residues: CASSPTGGNGYTF. The DNA of the CDR3 is TGTGCCAGCAGCCCGACAGGGGGCAATGGCTACACCTTC.

This clone appeared a few times. The rearrangement uses TRBV27 and TRBJ1-5; TRBD1 might be the D (6 bases). The CDR3 consists of 15 residues. V lost 1 base and J 3 bases, leaving 10 bases between the germline ends. Germline CDR1 is MNHEY and CDR2 is SMNVEV (reference sequence). DNA for the CDR3: TGTGCCAGCAGTTTATTCCAGGGGTCCAATCAGCCCCAGCATTTT. Encoded protein: CASSLFQGSNQPQHF.

This clone appeared a single time. The chain recombines TRBV12-5 with TRBJ2-2, with TRBD2 matching over 8 bases. Germline V gene lookup returns CDR1 LGHNT and CDR2 FRNRAP. V lost 3 bases to trimming and J lost 4 bases; unmatched junction nucleotides: 10. There are 17 residues in the CDR3. The CDR3 here is CASGFDLSRGGTGELFF. CDR3 DNA: TGTGCTAGTGGTTTCGACCTATCCCGGGGGGGCACCGGGGAGCTGTTTTTT.

The genes are TRBV11-2 and TRBJ2-2; TRBD1 matches at 10 bases. CDR3 length: 16 amino acids. V lost 5 bases to trimming and J lost 4 bases; unmatched junction nucleotides: 7. Per the germline V gene, CDR1 is SGHAT and CDR2 is FQNNGV. The CDR3 DNA sequence: TGTGCCAGCAGCCCGCTGGACAGGGGGTTCACCGGGGAGCTGTTTTTT. Protein product: CASSPLDRGFTGELFF.

V gene TRBV6-6 combines with J gene TRBJ2-7; maybe TRBD1 (6 bases). V was clipped by 0 bases and J by 3 bases, with 12 bases between them. The CDR3 totals 15 residues. Germline V gene sequence: CDR1 MNHNY, CDR2 SVGAGI (reference sequence). In nucleotides, the CDR3 is TGTGCCAGCAGTTACTCGGATACAGGGAGCTACGAGCAGTACTTC. It translates to CASSYSDTGSYEQYF.

The chain has TRBV6-5 and TRBJ2-1, with D unresolved. V dropped 2 bases and J dropped 0 bases, with 8 bases sitting between them. In germline, CDR1 is MNHEY, CDR2 SVGAGI. The CDR3 totals 15 residues. This CDR3 is CASSYVLSSYNEQFF. For the CDR3, the DNA is TGTGCCAGCAGTTACGTCCTAAGCTCCTACAATGAGCAGTTCTTC.

The chain joins TRBV4-1 to TRBJ2-1; 9 nucleotides align to TRBD2. Germline V lookup: CDR1 MGHRA, CDR2 YSYEKL. The CDR3 runs 19 residues. V lost 2 bases, J lost 3 bases, and 14 bases stayed unmatched. The CDR3 coding sequence is TGCGCCAGCAGCCAAAGAAGCGGGGGGTTTCAGGTCAACTACAATGAGCAGTTCTTC. Amino acid sequence: CASSQRSGGFQVNYNEQFF.

The chain carries TRBV6-5 and TRBJ2-2, with 10 bases that match TRBD1. V trimming: 5 bases; J trimming: 8 bases; junction bases outside the gene matches: 5. Germline-derived CDR1 and CDR2 are MNHEY and SVGAGI. The CDR3 runs to 14 residues. The CDR3 region is CASSTRDRGGELFF. The CDR3 bases are TGTGCCAGCAGTACCCGGGACAGGGGAGGGGAGCTGTTTTTT.

This chain uses TRBV27 with TRBJ1-1, with no clear D. Germline assignment: CDR1 MNHEY and CDR2 SMNVEV (reference sequence). This CDR3 is 15 amino acids long. V was cut by 3 bases and J by 1 base, with 12 bases left in between. Here the CDR3 reads CASSFLPGANTEAFF. The CDR3 DNA reads as TGTGCCAGCAGTTTTCTTCCAGGTGCGAACACTGAAGCTTTCTTT.

The chain combines TRBV28 with TRBJ1-2; D is possibly TRBD1 (6 bases). Germline values: CDR1 MDHEN, CDR2 SYDVKM. The CDR3 runs 16 residues. The V and J ends lost 7 bases and 8 bases respectively, with 26 bases between them. CDR3 DNA: TGTGCCAGCACCCCTTTGGGACAACCTCTTGGTGAGGGCTACACCTTC. Its translation is CASTPLGQPLGEGYTF.

The chain recombines TRBV28 with TRBJ1-2; 8 bases are shared with TRBD1. CDR3 size: 15 residues. Germline V gene data show CDR1 as MDHEN and CDR2 as SYDVKM. Trimming took 3 bases from V and 4 from J; bases not matched to a gene: 7. The CDR3 nucleotides are TGTGCCAGCAGTTTTCCTGGCGGACAGGGCTATGGCTACACCTTC. Its translation: CASSFPGGQGYGYTF.